This T cell receptor beta chain was identified in a study of blood T cells in healthy people across ages. The V and J ends lost 8 bases and 3 bases respectively, with 19 bases between them. The CDR3 loop spans 15 amino acids. Looked up from germline, CDR1 is SGHVS and CDR2 is FQNEAQ. A second PCR, run for roughly 7 to 12 cycles, used a sample-barcoded 5' primer plus a J-beta primer mix. CDR3-containing paired-end reads numbered at least 2.5 million in each sample. MiXCR was run by TCRdb on the 5' RACE reads, yielding one entry per CDR3 protein. The repertoire holds about 1.5 million distinct CDR3 sequences, roughly 40% seen once, with roughly 7.7% in the top ten. Worth noting for this clonotype: What it recognizes is unknown.

Whole-study results and caveats: Observed TCR beta diversity showed a strong correlation with the percentage of naive T cells as measured by flow cytometry.

The sequencing sample was made of blood. The chain uses TRBV7-8 and TRBJ1-1; D is undetermined. The source of this sequence is a woman aged 18-29 years in good health. This chain's CDR3 is CASSSGGTVYTEAFF. Written as DNA, the CDR3 is TGTGCCAGCTCGTCGGGCGGAACGGTATACACTGAAGCTTTCTTT.